This T cell receptor (beta chain) appears in the sequencing data of a study of response to subunit inactivated influenza vaccine. The sample holds many counts of this clonotype. Its target is unknown. V was trimmed by 4 bases and J by 9 bases, leaving 12 bases between them. Per germline, CDR1 MNHEY and CDR2 SVGEGT. The CDR3 spans 12 residues. The study's findings and limits: It was the authors' suggestion that each seasonal influenza vaccination recruits few new T cells.

TCRdb re-analysed the RT-PCR reads in MiXCR, keeping a single row per CDR3 protein. The sample consists of a few hundred thousand distinct CDR3 sequences, 9% to 15% of them appearing once. V gene TRBV6-2 or TRBV6-3 combines with J gene TRBJ2-5; D is uncertain. The TCR comes from a man in his forties or fifties who received an inactivated influenza vaccine. This specimen was non-naive T cells sorted from PBMCs, taken 14 to 15 days before vaccination. The CDR3 DNA reads as TGTGCCAGCAGTTTTTGGGAAGGGTCCCAGTACTTC. Translated, it gives CASSFWEGSQYF.